This passage covers 2 T cell receptor beta chains from one sample sequenced in a study of graft-versus-host responses after intestinal transplantation. The protocol was immunoSEQ multiplex PCR, while the TCRdb copy is restricted to in-frame clones and leaves out a portion. The table shows more than 100,000 clones, with more than 85% occurring only once. Which antigens these TCRs recognize remains unknown. The source material was unstimulated CD8+ T cells sorted from spleen or lymph node cells, sampled before intestinal transplant. These receptors all come from a human donor who received an intestinal transplant.

This clone was seen more than once but under ten times. The J gene is TRBJ1-4, the V gene TRBV19; TRBD1 matches 7 bases. With 4 bases clipped from V and 0 bases from J, the junction kept 5 bases outside the gene matches. The germline CDR1 and CDR2 sequences are LNHDA and SQIVND (reference sequence). The CDR3 has 16 amino acids. CDR3 sequence: CASSSRQGPTNEKLFF. Here the CDR3 DNA reads TGTGCCAGTAGTAGCCGACAGGGTCCAACTAATGAAAAACTGTTTTTT.

This chain joins TRBV11-2 and TRBJ1-4; D is unresolved. Trimming took off 0 bases at V and 8 bases at J, with 10 bases between the two ends. This CDR3 is built from 14 residues. Germline loops: CDR1 SGHAT, CDR2 FQNNGV. CDR3: CASSLDWSGEKLFF. CDR3 bases: TGTGCCAGCAGCTTAGACTGGAGCGGGGAAAAACTGTTTTTT.